What follows describes a single TCR beta chain. What it binds is not known. The data are from a study of cytomegalovirus exposure and HLA in healthy donors. Points from the study as a whole: In a later analysis, several top co-occurrence clusters appeared linked to parvovirus B19, influenza, CMV and Epstein-Barr virus.

Germline CDR1 and CDR2: SEHNR and FQNEAQ (reference sequence). The V end was cut by 3 bases, the J end by 8 bases, with 19 bases between. The CDR3 is 16 residues long. The PCR ran on 60 Vbeta and 13 Jbeta primers. Libraries were prepared by immunoSEQ multiplex PCR; TCRdb keeps only in-frame clonotypes and omits some of them. Of 150,000 to 200,000 clones in the sample, 77% were seen once. V and J are TRBV7-9 and TRBJ1-4, with D hard to call. The sample was PBMCs. This sequence originates from a male donor in good health and CMV-seropositive. The CDR3 DNA reads TGTGCCAGCAGCTTTTCAGTCTGGGGAGAGGAGGAAAAACTGTTTTTT. As protein: CASSFSVWGEEEKLFF.